The rows below give T cell receptor beta chains drawn from one sample of a study of T-cell memory formation after mild COVID-19. TCRdb fed the 5' RACE reads into MiXCR, producing one record per CDR3 protein. The sample yields roughly 300,000 distinct CDR3 sequences, 8.2% seen once. Sequenced input: PBMCs or a T cell subset sorted from them (not recorded which). These receptors were collected from a man between 18 and 29 years old who had mild COVID-19 (a few samples of this study predate the infection). Cell type and time point are not known. Each CDR3 is given with its conserved first and last residue. A D gene is named only where the DNA matches it firmly. Size values are once, few and many counts, or a class for expanded clones, and some rows have none.

CDR3	DNA	V	size	length	J	D
CASQTGNTEAFF	TGCGCCAGCCAGACAGGGAACACTGAAGCTTTCTTT	TRBV10-2	-	12	TRBJ1-1	-
CASSLAGREKPQHF	TGTGCCAGCAGCTTAGCGGGCAGGGAGAAGCCCCAGCATTTT	TRBV7-9	many	14	TRBJ1-5	-
CASSFLQGYEQYF	TGTGCCAGCAGCTTCCTACAGGGTTACGAGCAGTACTTC	TRBV7-2	few	13	TRBJ2-7	-
CASRWGYEQFF	TGTGCCAGCAGATGGGGCTATGAGCAGTTCTTC	TRBV5-6	few	11	TRBJ2-1	-
CASDYLLVAGGPRNEQFF	TGTGCCAGCGACTACCTGTTAGTAGCGGGGGGGCCAAGGAATGAGCAGTTCTTC	TRBV7-9	few	18	TRBJ2-1	TRBD2
CASSQEIRGGHEQFF	TGCGCCAGCAGCCAAGAGATACGGGGTGGGCATGAGCAGTTCTTC	TRBV4-3	once	15	TRBJ2-1	-
CASSPRGDYEQYF	TGTGCCAGCTCACCCAGAGGGGACTACGAGCAGTACTTC	TRBV18	few	13	TRBJ2-7	-
CASSEGASSNEKLFF	TGTGCCAGCAGTGAGGGGGCGTCGTCTAATGAAAAACTGTTTTTT	TRBV6-6	-	15	TRBJ1-4	TRBD1
CSASELNNEQFF	TGCAGTGCTAGTGAGCTAAACAATGAGCAGTTCTTC	TRBV20-1	-	12	TRBJ2-1	-
CAISESGTGSSYEQYF	TGTGCCATCAGTGAGTCCGGGACAGGATCCTCCTACGAGCAGTACTTC	TRBV10-3	few	16	TRBJ2-7	TRBD1
CSARVAGKETQYF	TGCAGTGCTAGAGTGGCAGGGAAAGAGACCCAGTACTTC	TRBV20-1	-	13	TRBJ2-5	-
CSARVPGRRNGYTF	TGCAGTGCTAGAGTACCGGGAAGGCGCAATGGCTACACCTTC	TRBV20-1	few	14	TRBJ1-2	-
CASSPQGRPYEQYF	TGTGCCAGCAGTCCACAGGGGCGCCCCTACGAGCAGTACTTC	TRBV12-3/TRBV12-4	many	14	TRBJ2-7	TRBD1
CASSLEAVGANVLTF	TGTGCCAGCAGCTTAGAGGCCGTCGGGGCCAACGTCCTGACTTTC	TRBV7-9	-	15	TRBJ2-6	-
CASSLREDEQYF	TGTGCCAGCAGCTTACGGGAAGACGAGCAGTACTTC	TRBV7-2	few	12	TRBJ2-7	-
CSARDFSGANVLTF	TGCAGTGCTAGAGATTTTTCTGGGGCCAACGTCCTGACTTTC	TRBV20-1	-	14	TRBJ2-6	-
CASSRTSGGLGDTQYF	TGTGCCAGCAGTCGCACTAGCGGGGGGCTAGGAGATACGCAGTATTTT	TRBV6-5	few	16	TRBJ2-3	TRBD2
CASSYSERGGNQPQHF	TGTGCCAGCAGTTACTCCGAAAGGGGAGGCAATCAGCCCCAGCATTTT	TRBV6-6	few	16	TRBJ1-5	-
CASSLPRLDSTDTQYF	TGCGCCAGCAGCTTGCCACGGTTGGATAGCACAGATACGCAGTATTTT	TRBV5-1	few	16	TRBJ2-3	-
CASSPAATETQYF	TGTGCCAGCAGCCCCGCCGCGACGGAGACCCAGTACTTC	TRBV7-3	few	13	TRBJ2-5	-
CASSPTAGRDTQYF	TGTGCCAGCAGCCCCACGGCCGGCCGAGATACGCAGTATTTT	TRBV7-9	-	14	TRBJ2-3	-
CAWRSTGGVGLF	TGTGCCTGGAGGTCAACAGGAGGAGTTGGTCTCTTT	TRBV30	-	12	TRBJ1-1	-
CSATGGTNYGYTF	TGCAGTGCAACAGGTGGAACTAACTATGGCTACACCTTC	TRBV20-1	few	13	TRBJ1-2	-
CSASNQAGSPLHF	TGCAGTGCTAGTAACCAGGCGGGATCACCCCTCCACTTT	TRBV20-1	few	13	TRBJ1-6	-
CASSLEGATTPYNEQFF	TGTGCCAGCAGCCTAGAGGGGGCCACCACCCCTTACAATGAGCAGTTCTTC	TRBV7-9	many	17	TRBJ2-1	TRBD1
CASSLAIQGAYSDTQYF	TGCGCCAGCAGCTTGGCCATTCAGGGGGCATACTCAGATACGCAGTATTTT	TRBV5-1	-	17	TRBJ2-3	TRBD1
CASSPGQGAETQYF	TGTGCCAGCTCACCGGGACAGGGCGCGGAGACCCAGTACTTC	TRBV18	-	14	TRBJ2-5	TRBD1
CASSLEGTVRFEAFF	TGTGCCAGCAGCTTGGAAGGGACGGTCCGTTTCGAAGCTTTCTTT	TRBV5-6	-	15	TRBJ1-1	-
CASSQLPGTEAFF	TGTGCCAGCAGCCAGCTCCCGGGGACTGAAGCTTTCTTT	TRBV9	-	13	TRBJ1-1	-
CASSMVQGDEQYF	TGTGCCAGCAGTATGGTCCAAGGTGACGAGCAGTACTTC	TRBV7-9	many	13	TRBJ2-7	-
CASSLVRGPSYEQYF	TGTGCCAGCAGCTTAGTGCGGGGGCCCTCCTACGAGCAGTACTTC	TRBV7-2	few	15	TRBJ2-7	-
CASSLGNGQRGAEQFF	TGTGCCAGCAGCCTAGGAAATGGGCAGCGGGGCGCTGAGCAGTTCTTC	TRBV7-3	many	16	TRBJ2-1	TRBD2
CASSVADYGYTF	TGTGCCAGCAGCGTGGCGGACTATGGCTACACCTTC	TRBV9	-	12	TRBJ1-2	-
CSARDQSRGNTEAFF	TGCAGTGCTAGAGATCAGTCCCGAGGAAACACTGAAGCTTTCTTT	TRBV20-1	-	15	TRBJ1-1	-
CASSLEDTGEVDTEAFF	TGTGCCAGCAGCTTAGAGGATACAGGGGAGGTTGACACTGAAGCTTTCTTT	TRBV7-6	few	17	TRBJ1-1	TRBD1
CATSLPQAYSNQPQHF	TGTGCCACCAGTCTTCCCCAGGCTTATAGCAATCAGCCCCAGCATTTT	TRBV24-1	many	16	TRBJ1-5	-
CASSPPMTERSPLRF	TGTGCCAGCTCACCACCAATGACAGAAAGGTCACCCCTCCGCTTT	TRBV18	-	15	TRBJ1-6	-
CSSLGGPETDTQYF	TGCAGCTCCCTCGGAGGGCCGGAGACAGATACGCAGTATTTT	TRBV29-1	-	14	TRBJ2-3	-
CASSLLGAGPQHF	TGTGCCAGCAGCTTACTGGGCGCCGGGCCCCAGCATTTT	TRBV7-9	-	13	TRBJ1-5	-
CASSFGTGHSPLHF	TGTGCCAGCAGTTTCGGGACAGGGCATTCACCCCTCCACTTT	TRBV12-3/TRBV12-4	many	14	TRBJ1-6	TRBD1
CASTNLARRENGELFF	TGCGCCAGCACAAATCTAGCGCGGAGGGAAAACGGGGAGCTGTTTTTT	TRBV5-1	few	16	TRBJ2-2	-
CASSSTVGQFF	TGTGCCAGCAGCTCAACAGTTGGGCAGTTCTTC	TRBV7-2	-	11	TRBJ2-1	-
CASSQDLGSGGQETQYF	TGCGCCAGCAGCCAAGATCTAGGTAGCGGGGGACAAGAGACCCAGTACTTC	TRBV4-3	few	17	TRBJ2-5	TRBD2
CASSLDRQAEQFF	TGTGCCAGCAGCCTCGACAGGCAAGCTGAGCAGTTCTTC	TRBV11-2	many	13	TRBJ2-1	-
CASSLVRRNYGYTF	TGTGCCAGCAGTTTGGTCAGGAGGAACTATGGCTACACCTTC	TRBV12-3/TRBV12-4	few	14	TRBJ1-2	-